This T cell receptor (beta chain) was captured by sequencing in a study of shared T cell receptors in the human thymus. V shed 5 bases and J 0 bases; nucleotides not matched to a gene: 7. Germline V CDR1 and CDR2: SGHNT, YYREEE (reference sequence). This CDR3 has 15 amino acids. Using immunoSEQ multiplex PCR, the repertoire was profiled, and TCRdb retains in-frame clones only, with some absent. The table includes about 710,000 clones, 87% detected once. The data also belong to a second study, concerning human thymus T cells. As that study records: Obtained as resections during corrective heart surgery, the thymus tissue was then studied. Thymic and blood repertoires appeared to display a bias in their usage of V and J genes. Reports from related research described highly overlapping thymic repertoires among unrelated individuals.

This clonotype was sampled from a boy younger than two with a congenital heart defect. The genes are TRBV5-4 and TRBJ2-7; 8 positions match TRBD1. Sequenced sample: thymocytes. CDR3 in amino acids: CASRSGQANSYEQYF. DNA for the CDR3: TGTGCCAGCAGATCGGGACAGGCTAACTCCTACGAGCAGTACTTC.